These T cell receptor beta chains were read from a single sample in a study of sequential checkpoint blockade in melanoma. Generated by immunoSEQ multiplex PCR, the TCRdb table keeps only in-frame clones and is missing some. The profile shows over 10,000 clones, 61% of them singletons. The sequencing here drew on CD8+ T cells sorted from blood (inferred from file names), taken from a patient given nivolumab and ipilimumab in sequence. These receptors were taken from a human donor with melanoma. The CDR3 runs from the conserved cysteine through the conserved F or W. D genes are given only for firm matches. Size is stated for part of the rows, as once, few or many counts, or as a class when the clone is expanded.

clone size,D gene,J gene,V gene,CDR3 protein,CDR3 DNA
-,-,TRBJ1-1,TRBV30,CAWSGRVEAFF,TGTGCCTGGAGTGGGAGGGTTGAAGCTTTCTTT
-,TRBD2,TRBJ2-1,TRBV27,CASSFLAGGPFDEQFF,TGTGCCAGCAGTTTCCTAGCGGGAGGGCCTTTTGATGAGCAGTTCTTC
once,-,TRBJ2-7,TRBV11-3,CASSLDPDDIYEQYF,TGTGCCAGCAGCTTAGACCCCGATGACATCTACGAGCAGTACTTC
-,TRBD2,TRBJ2-3,TRBV29-1,CSVPGGLAGWDTQYF,TGCAGCGTCCCCGGGGGACTAGCGGGATGGGATACGCAGTATTTT
-,-,TRBJ2-3,TRBV4-2,CASSQEFGGLTDTQYF,TGTGCCAGCAGCCAAGAGTTCGGGGGGCTGACAGATACGCAGTATTTT
-,TRBD2,TRBJ2-7,TRBV28,CASSLTGGGLEQYF,TGTGCCAGCAGTCTCACTGGGGGAGGGTTAGAGCAGTACTTC
once,-,TRBJ1-2,TRBV28,CASSSEPSGRRYGYTF,TGTGCCAGCAGTTCAGAACCGTCCGGGAGAAGATATGGCTACACCTTC
few,TRBD1,TRBJ2-3,TRBV5-1,CASSHGTGALSTDTQYF,TGCGCCAGCAGCCACGGGACAGGGGCCCTTTCCACAGATACGCAGTATTTT
once,TRBD2,TRBJ2-7,TRBV4-3,CASSQDRGGGYEQYF,TGCGCCAGCAGCCAAGATCGGGGGGGAGGCTACGAGCAGTACTTC
-,TRBD1,TRBJ1-5,TRBV28,CASSPKTGNQPQHF,TGTGCCAGCAGTCCGAAGACAGGGAATCAGCCCCAGCATTTT
few,-,TRBJ1-1,TRBV27,CASSFGTEAFF,TGTGCCAGCAGTTTCGGCACTGAAGCTTTCTTT
-,TRBD2,TRBJ2-3,TRBV7-8,CASSYRTSGHTQYF,TGTGCCAGCAGCTACAGGACTAGCGGACATACGCAGTATTTT
few,TRBD1,TRBJ2-7,TRBV7-8,CASSFGTGFYEQYF,TGTGCCAGCAGCTTCGGGACAGGGTTCTACGAGCAGTACTTC
-,TRBD1,TRBJ1-3,TRBV11-2,CASSTFRDSTGNTIYF,TGTGCCAGCAGCACTTTTCGGGACAGCACTGGAAACACCATATATTTT
few,-,TRBJ1-4,TRBV6-1,CASSEASGGGEKLFF,TGTGCCAGCAGTGAAGCGTCGGGGGGCGGCGAAAAACTGTTTTTT
medium-sized,-,TRBJ2-7,TRBV9,CASSVGSEQYF,TGTGCCAGCAGCGTAGGGAGCGAGCAGTACTTC
few,-,TRBJ2-1,TRBV9,CASSVLDYNEQFF,TGTGCCAGCAGCGTCCTAGACTACAATGAGCAGTTCTTC
few,-,TRBJ2-7,TRBV7-3,CASSPDSLGAFNEQYF,TGTGCCAGCAGCCCGGACTCCCTGGGGGCTTTTAACGAGCAGTACTTC
-,-,TRBJ2-2,TRBV6-5,CASSYSTRRSGELFF,TGTGCCAGCAGTTACTCGACTCGGCGATCCGGGGAGCTGTTTTTT
-,TRBD2,TRBJ2-7,TRBV27,CASSGTSGEGPYEQYF,TGTGCCAGCAGTGGGACTAGCGGGGAGGGGCCCTACGAGCAGTACTTC
-,-,TRBJ1-3,TRBV27,CASSLGRGTGNTIYF,TGTGCCAGCAGTTTAGGACGGGGAACGGGAAACACCATATATTTT
-,-,TRBJ1-1,TRBV30,CAWSVLSGDTEAFF,TGTGCCTGGAGTGTACTCAGCGGGGACACTGAAGCTTTCTTT
-,-,TRBJ2-7,TRBV6-5,CASSPQGIYEQYF,TGTGCCAGCAGCCCCCAGGGGATCTACGAGCAGTACTTC
-,-,TRBJ2-7,TRBV6-1,CASRRVVYEQYF,TGTGCCAGCAGGAGAGTCGTGTACGAGCAGTACTTC
few,TRBD1,TRBJ2-7,TRBV5-3,CASSPRQGSTYEQYF,TGTGCCAGCAGCCCCAGACAGGGGTCTACCTACGAGCAGTACTTC
-,-,TRBJ1-5,TRBV27,CASSLEGGYQPQHF,TGTGCCAGCAGTTTGGAGGGAGGGTATCAGCCCCAGCATTTT
-,-,TRBJ1-1,TRBV30,CAWSARGGTEAFF,TGTGCCTGGAGTGCACGGGGGGGCACTGAAGCTTTCTTT
few,TRBD1,TRBJ1-1,TRBV5-6,CASSLAPTGAIVTFF,TGTGCCAGCAGCTTGGCCCCGACAGGGGCGATTGTAACTTTCTTT
-,-,TRBJ1-5,TRBV10-3,CAISELFVADNSNQPQHF,TGTGCCATCAGTGAGCTCTTTGTGGCGGATAATAGCAATCAGCCCCAGCATTTT
-,TRBD1,TRBJ2-7,TRBV5-4,CASSLAGTGFEQYF,TGTGCCAGCAGCTTGGCCGGGACAGGGTTCGAGCAGTACTTC
few,TRBD1,TRBJ1-1,TRBV7-6,CASSLVPDRAEAFF,TGTGCCAGCAGCTTAGTACCGGACAGGGCTGAAGCTTTCTTT
-,TRBD1,TRBJ1-2,TRBV6-6,CASSYPADRVDYGYTF,TGTGCCAGCAGTTACCCTGCTGACAGGGTGGACTATGGCTACACCTTC
-,TRBD2,TRBJ2-2,TRBV30,CAWTGKIREGDTGELFF,TGTGCCTGGACAGGAAAAATTCGGGAGGGCGACACCGGGGAGCTGTTTTTT
few,-,TRBJ2-7,TRBV29-1,CSVESGSYEQYF,TGCAGCGTTGAATCGGGATCCTACGAGCAGTACTTC
-,-,TRBJ2-7,TRBV18,CASSPIAAYEQYF,TGTGCCAGCTCACCCATAGCGGCGTACGAGCAGTACTTC
-,TRBD2,TRBJ2-5,TRBV15,CATSSGGGVSETQYF,TGTGCCACCAGCAGTGGCGGGGGGGTGTCAGAGACCCAGTACTTC
once,TRBD1,TRBJ2-7,TRBV6-1,CASSSTGGAYEQYF,TGTGCCAGCAGTTCTACAGGGGGCGCGTACGAGCAGTACTTC
-,-,TRBJ1-1,TRBV28,CASSSYRGNTEAFF,TGTGCCAGCAGTTCATATCGGGGGAACACTGAAGCTTTCTTT
few,-,TRBJ2-3,TRBV25-1,CAQNDPSTDTQYF,TGTGCCCAGAATGATCCCAGCACAGATACGCAGTATTTT
-,-,TRBJ2-1,TRBV7-9,CASSLRQGERETYNEQFF,TGTGCCAGCAGCTTGAGACAGGGGGAGCGGGAGACCTACAATGAGCAGTTCTTC
-,-,TRBJ1-2,TRBV6-5,CASSYGRVSYGYTF,TGTGCCAGCAGTTACGGTCGCGTTAGCTATGGCTACACCTTC
-,-,TRBJ1-2,TRBV9,CASSAAQGDYGYTF,TGTGCCAGCAGCGCGGCACAGGGTGACTATGGCTACACCTTC
once,-,TRBJ2-3,TRBV18,CASSPPVRGADTQYF,TGTGCCAGCTCACCACCGGTCAGGGGAGCAGATACGCAGTATTTT
-,-,TRBJ2-7,TRBV5-6,CASSFLVRVQDEQYF,TGTGCCAGCAGCTTTCTAGTGAGGGTTCAGGACGAGCAGTACTTC
-,-,TRBJ2-3,TRBV27,CASSLGAPKGTDTQYF,TGTGCCAGCAGTTTGGGGGCGCCGAAGGGCACAGATACGCAGTATTTT
-,TRBD1,TRBJ2-3,TRBV15,CATSAHRGDTDTQYF,TGTGCCACCAGCGCCCACAGGGGCGATACAGATACGCAGTATTTT